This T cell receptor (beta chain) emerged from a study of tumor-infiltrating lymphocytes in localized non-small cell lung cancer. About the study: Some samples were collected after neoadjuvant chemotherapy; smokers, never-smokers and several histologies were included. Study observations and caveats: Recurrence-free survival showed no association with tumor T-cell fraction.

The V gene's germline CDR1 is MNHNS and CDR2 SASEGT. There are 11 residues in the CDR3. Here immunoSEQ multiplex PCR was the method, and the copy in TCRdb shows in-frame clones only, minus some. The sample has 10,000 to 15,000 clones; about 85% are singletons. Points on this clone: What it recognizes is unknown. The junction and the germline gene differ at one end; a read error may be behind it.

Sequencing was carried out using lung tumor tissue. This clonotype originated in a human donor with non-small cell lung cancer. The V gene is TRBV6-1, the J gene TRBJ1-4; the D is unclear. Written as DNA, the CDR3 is TGTGCCAGCAGTGACACTCCCCCTGGACTTTTT. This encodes CASSDTPPGLF.